A single sample gave rise to the 20 T cell receptor beta chains below, sequenced in a study of cytomegalovirus exposure and HLA in healthy donors. Both 60 Vbeta primers and 13 Jbeta primers went into the PCR. Data came from immunoSEQ multiplex PCR; TCRdb stores just in-frame clones and leaves some out. The table shows about 160,000 clones, with less than 90% occurring only once. Sequenced: PBMCs. All receptors come from a man aged 30-40 years in good health and CMV-seronegative.

The chain combines TRBV7-6 with TRBJ2-1; 14 bases match TRBD2. The CDR3 covers 18 residues. CDR1 SGHVS and CDR2 FNYEAQ come from the germline V gene. V gave up 4 bases and J gave up 2 bases; unmatched junction bases: 7. CDR3 region: CASSSPGTSGGTYNEQFF. The CDR3 nucleotides are TGTGCCAGCAGCTCCCCCGGGACTAGCGGGGGAACCTACAATGAGCAGTTCTTC.

V usage is TRBV4-1 and J usage is TRBJ2-3; the match to TRBD2 covers 13 bases. V gave up 4 bases and J gave up 3 bases; unmatched junction bases: 7. The germline CDR1 and CDR2 sequences are MGHRA and YSYEKL. The length of the CDR3 is 17 residues. The DNA for the CDR3 is TGCGCCAGCAGCCCTGGAGGACTAGCGGGGGTTACAGATACGCAGTATTTT. It specifies CASSPGGLAGVTDTQYF.

This clone was found once. The rearrangement uses TRBV7-6 and TRBJ2-5; tentative D call: TRBD2 (6 bases). CDR3 length: 15 amino acids. The V end lost 4 bases, the J end lost 2 bases, and 14 bases lay between the germline ends. Germline V lookup: CDR1 SGHVS, CDR2 FNYEAQ. The CDR3 DNA is TGTGCCAGCAGCTCCTACCGGGACTTACAAGAGACCCAGTACTTC. Translated, it gives CASSSYRDLQETQYF.

The chain uses TRBV7-2 and TRBJ2-7; TRBD2 aligns across 7 bases. Germline V lookup: CDR1 SGHTA, CDR2 FQGNSA. Unmatched junction bases numbered 15, after V lost 2 bases and J lost 2 bases. This CDR3 region has 18 residues. For the CDR3, the DNA is TGTGCCAGCAGCTTAAGTGGCGGGAGTCGGTTACCCCCCTACGAGCAGTACTTC. Encoded protein: CASSLSGGSRLPPYEQYF.

This chain links TRBV6-5 with TRBJ2-5; 9 bases fit TRBD2. CDR1 MNHEY and CDR2 SVGAGI come from the germline V gene. With V trimmed by 4 bases and J by 1 base, 4 bases remained unmatched. CDR3 size: 15 residues. CDR3 protein: CASSSSGDIQETQYF. The CDR3 nucleotides read TGTGCCAGCAGTTCTAGCGGGGATATCCAAGAGACCCAGTACTTC.

This rearrangement joins TRBV12-5 to TRBJ1-1; no firm D call. Trimming pared 7 bases from V and 10 bases from J, leaving 19 bases between. There are 13 residues in the CDR3. The germline CDR1 and CDR2 sequences are LGHNT and FRNRAP. The CDR3 DNA is TGTGCTAGTGCCCTCCCCCCGGGCGAGGGAGCTTTCTTT. Its protein is CASALPPGEGAFF.

This rearrangement joins TRBV7-9 to TRBJ1-2, with D uncertain. The CDR3 runs to 14 residues. Per germline, CDR1 SEHNR and CDR2 FQNEAQ (reference sequence). V dropped 3 bases and J dropped 4 bases, with 12 bases sitting between them. This CDR3 is CASSLFQALYGYTF. CDR3 in DNA: TGTGCCAGCAGCTTGTTTCAGGCCCTCTATGGCTACACCTTC.

The CDR3 protein is CASSLATGGGTTEAFF. The DNA for the CDR3 is TGTGCCAGCAGCTTAGCAACAGGGGGCGGCACCACTGAAGCTTTCTTT. The chain combines TRBV11-2 with TRBJ1-1, with 9 nucleotides matching TRBD1. There are 16 residues in the CDR3. CDR1 and CDR2 (germline): SGHAT, FQNNGV. With V trimmed by 1 base and J by 4 bases, 7 bases remained unmatched.

A word on this clone: Within the sample, other DNA sequences also encode this same CDR3. The chain employs TRBV4-2 and TRBJ2-7; D is perhaps TRBD1 (6 bases). Trimming removed 6 bases at V and 7 bases at J, with 16 bases between. CDR3 length: 13 amino acids. Germline CDR1 reads LGHNA; CDR2 reads YNFKEQ. CDR3 sequence: CASSRVDSGEQYF. In nucleotides, the CDR3 is TGTGCCAGCAGTCGAGTGGACAGCGGAGAGCAGTACTTC.

The chain recombines TRBV9 with TRBJ2-7; D gene unclear. V was trimmed by 4 bases and J by 6 bases, leaving 14 bases between them. The V gene's germline CDR1 is SGDLS and CDR2 YYNGEE. The length of the CDR3 is 13 residues. This CDR3 is CASSNSPGGEQYF. The CDR3, as DNA: TGTGCCAGCAGCAACTCCCCAGGTGGCGAGCAGTACTTC.

The V call is TRBV6-1, the J call TRBJ2-2, with 8 positions matching TRBD2. V shed 8 bases, J shed 6 bases, and the junction held 8 bases outside the gene matches. The CDR3 runs to 14 residues. Germline loops: CDR1 MNHNS, CDR2 SASEGT. This chain's CDR3 is CASRPGLGPGELFF. CDR3 DNA: TGTGCCAGCCGACCGGGACTAGGTCCCGGGGAGCTGTTTTTT.

The chain is built from TRBV27 and TRBJ2-7, with 10 bases aligning to TRBD2. CDR3 length equals 16 residues. Germline lookup yields CDR1 MNHEY and CDR2 SMNVEV (reference sequence). V gave up 1 base and J gave up 7 bases; unmatched junction bases: 10. The CDR3 region has the DNA TGTGCCAGCAGTTTATTTGCCCTAGCGGGAGATCAGGAGCAGTACTTC. Translating it yields CASSLFALAGDQEQYF.

V usage is TRBV7-9 and J usage is TRBJ2-1; 8 positions agree with TRBD2. The CDR3 has 13 residues. The V and J ends lost 5 bases and 7 bases, in that order; junction bases with no gene match: 4. The germline gives CDR1 SEHNR, CDR2 FQNEAQ (reference sequence). CDR3 sequence (DNA): TGTGCCAGCAGCCCCGGGGGGGTTAATGAGCAGTTCTTC. The encoded protein is CASSPGGVNEQFF.

This clone was detected a few times. The rearrangement joins TRBV20-1 to TRBJ1-1, with 7 bases fitting TRBD1. With V trimmed by 1 base and J by 11 bases, 4 bases remained unmatched. The germline CDR1 and CDR2 sequences are DFQATT and SNEGSKA (reference sequence). The CDR3 loop spans 11 amino acids. In DNA, the CDR3 is TGCAGTGCTAGAGGGACAGGAGAGGCTTTCTTT. Translation: CSARGTGEAFF.

Only one count was recorded for this clone. The chain carries TRBV18 and TRBJ2-3; 8 bases align to TRBD2. The CDR3 runs to 16 residues. Germline CDR1 KGHSH, CDR2 LQKENI. Losses at the gene ends were 1 base for V and 1 base for J; bases not matched to a gene: 4. The CDR3 protein is CASSPLAGGGTDTQYF. The CDR3 DNA reads TGTGCCAGCTCACCACTGGCGGGAGGTGGCACAGATACGCAGTATTTT.

The V gene is TRBV6-6, the J gene TRBJ2-2, with TRBD1 matching 8 bases. The CDR3 is made up of 16 amino acids. Trimming cost V 4 bases and J 4 bases; bases outside gene matches: 8. Germline V lookup: CDR1 MNHNY, CDR2 SVGAGI (reference sequence). This CDR3 reads CASSFPTGAGTGELFF. DNA of the CDR3: TGTGCCAGCAGTTTTCCGACAGGGGCCGGCACCGGGGAGCTGTTTTTT.

The V call is TRBV5-1, the J call TRBJ2-2, with TRBD1 matching over 7 bases. This CDR3 comprises 15 residues. Germline lookup yields CDR1 SGHRS and CDR2 YFSETQ. J gave up 7 bases and V 0 bases, and 6 bases lay outside the gene matches. The CDR3 sequence is CASSLGQGGVGELFF. For the CDR3, the DNA is TGCGCCAGCAGCTTGGGACAGGGCGGTGTCGGGGAGCTGTTTTTT.

This sequence joins TRBV5-1 and TRBJ1-6, with D unclear. V was shortened by 5 bases and J by 7 bases, with 10 bases between the two germline ends. CDR1 SGHRS and CDR2 YFSETQ come from the germline V gene. The CDR3 is 13 residues long. CDR3 region: CASRQSGNSPLHF. The CDR3 nucleotides read TGCGCCAGCAGACAGAGTGGAAATTCACCCCTCCACTTT.

The chain couples TRBV5-6 to TRBJ2-1, with 9 nucleotides matching TRBD2. Germline V gene sequence: CDR1 SGHDT, CDR2 YYEEEE. V trimming: 1 base; J trimming: 7 bases; junction bases outside the gene matches: 12. The CDR3 runs 17 residues. CDR3 sequence (DNA): TGTGCCAGCAGCTTGTTGCTAGCGGGATGGGGGATAAATGAGCAGTTCTTC. This gives the protein CASSLLLAGWGINEQFF. Full variable domain (outside the CDR3, taken from reference TRBV5-6 and TRBJ2-1): DAGVTQSPTHLIKTRGQQVTLRCSPKSGHDTVSWYQQALGQGPQFIFQYYEEEERQRGNFPDRFSGHQFPNYSSELNVNALLLGDSALYLCASSLLLAGWGINEQFFGPGTRLTVL.

The chain couples TRBV28 to TRBJ1-1; TRBD1 might be the D (5 bases). CDR1 is MDHEN, CDR2 SYDVKM, per germline. V lost 7 bases and J lost 1, with 13 bases in between. This CDR3 is 14 amino acids long. The DNA for the CDR3 is TGTGCCAGCACCGCCCTCAGGGAGAACACTGAAGCTTTCTTT. As protein: CASTALRENTEAFF.